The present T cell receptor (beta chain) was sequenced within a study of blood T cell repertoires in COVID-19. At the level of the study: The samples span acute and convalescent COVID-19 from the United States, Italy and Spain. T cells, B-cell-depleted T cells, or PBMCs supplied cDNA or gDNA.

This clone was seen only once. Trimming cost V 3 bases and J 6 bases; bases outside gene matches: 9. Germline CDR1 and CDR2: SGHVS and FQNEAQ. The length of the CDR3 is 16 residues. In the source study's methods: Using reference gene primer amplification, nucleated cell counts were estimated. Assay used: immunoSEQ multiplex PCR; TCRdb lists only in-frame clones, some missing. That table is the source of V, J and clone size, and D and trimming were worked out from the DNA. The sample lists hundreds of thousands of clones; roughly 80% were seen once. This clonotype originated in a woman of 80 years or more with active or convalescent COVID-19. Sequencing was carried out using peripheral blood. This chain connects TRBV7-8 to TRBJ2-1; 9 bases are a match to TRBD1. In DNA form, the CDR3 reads TGTGCCAGCAGCTTCAACACAGGGGGCTGGGGCAATGAGCAGTTCTTC. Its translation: CASSFNTGGWGNEQFF. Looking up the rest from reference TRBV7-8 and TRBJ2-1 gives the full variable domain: GAGVSQSPRYKVAKRGQDVALRCDPISGHVSLFWYQQALGQGPEFLTYFQNEAQLDKSGLPSDRFFAERPEGSVSTLKIQRTQQEDSAVYLCASSFNTGGWGNEQFFGPGTRLTVL.